Detailed here is one T cell receptor beta chain. Its specificity is unknown. This specimen belongs to a study of T cell responses to AZD1222 COVID-19 vaccine. The study's findings and limits: At study baseline, merely a handful of AZD1222 recipients were seropositive. White British ancestry dominated among donors, who included more females, and clonal diversity was possibly underestimated.

Produced via immunoSEQ multiplex PCR; TCRdb's table is partial and in-frame only. The table lists approximately 50,000 clones, roughly 85% of them singletons, with roughly 20% in the top ten. V was trimmed by 2 bases and J by 12 bases, leaving 17 bases between them. CDR1 and CDR2 from the germline V gene are ENHRY and SYGVKD. This CDR3 comprises 14 residues. The V call is TRBV10-3, the J call TRBJ2-1, with D possibly called TRBD1 or TRBD2 (5 bases each). The sequenced sample was peripheral blood, obtained on day 0 of MenACWY control vaccination. This TCR was recovered from an adult in good health. In DNA form, the CDR3 reads TGTGCCATCAGTGAGCCGAGTGAGGGGCTAGGGCAGTTCTTC. The encoded protein is CAISEPSEGLGQFF.